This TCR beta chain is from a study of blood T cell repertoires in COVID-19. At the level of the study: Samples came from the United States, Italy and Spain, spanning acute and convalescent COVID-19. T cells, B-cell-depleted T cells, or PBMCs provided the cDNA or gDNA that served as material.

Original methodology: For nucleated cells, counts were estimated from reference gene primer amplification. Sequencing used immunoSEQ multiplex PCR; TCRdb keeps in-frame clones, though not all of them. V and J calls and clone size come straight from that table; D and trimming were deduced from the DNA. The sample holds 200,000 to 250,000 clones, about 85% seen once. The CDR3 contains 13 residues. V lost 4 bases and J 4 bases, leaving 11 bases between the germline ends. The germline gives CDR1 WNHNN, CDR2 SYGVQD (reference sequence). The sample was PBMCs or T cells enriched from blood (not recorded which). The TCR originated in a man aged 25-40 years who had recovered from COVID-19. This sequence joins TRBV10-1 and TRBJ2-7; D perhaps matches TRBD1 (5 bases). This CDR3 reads CASSVKTAYEQYF. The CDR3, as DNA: TGCGCCAGCAGTGTTAAGACAGCATACGAGCAGTACTTC.